This passage covers 27 T cell receptor beta chains from one sample sequenced in a study of T cell responses to AZD1222 COVID-19 vaccine. Generated by immunoSEQ multiplex PCR, the TCRdb table keeps only in-frame clones and is missing some. The sample carries about 90,000 clones, around 87% recorded once. This specimen consisted of peripheral blood, obtained 28 days after the second AZD1222 dose. All receptors come from an adult who received the AZD1222 COVID-19 vaccine.

The rearrangement uses TRBV11-3 and TRBJ2-2; D gene unclear. The V end lost 6 bases, the J end lost 5 bases, and 7 bases lay between the germline ends. From germline, CDR1 is SGHNT and CDR2 YENEEA. The CDR3 loop spans 12 amino acids. The CDR3 coding sequence is TGTGCCAGCAGTCCACATACCGGGGAGCTGTTTTTT. This sequence encodes CASSPHTGELFF.

This sequence joins TRBV9 and TRBJ1-2; D gene ambiguous. The germline V and J ends were trimmed by 0 bases and 6 bases, with 9 bases remaining between them. Germline V gene sequence: CDR1 SGDLS, CDR2 YYNGEE. This CDR3 is 13 amino acids long. CDR3 loop: CASSVEGIHGYTF. The CDR3 DNA follows: TGTGCCAGCAGCGTAGAGGGTATCCATGGCTACACCTTC.

This clone has only one observation. This chain uses TRBV11-2 with TRBJ2-5, with D possibly TRBD1 on 5 matching bases. V was cut by 4 bases and J by 4 bases, with 19 bases left in between. The CDR3 runs to 16 residues. Germline-derived CDR1 and CDR2 are SGHAT and FQNNGV. CDR3: CASSSSVDRGLETQYF. The CDR3 nucleotides read TGTGCCAGCAGCTCCTCGGTAGATAGGGGCTTAGAGACCCAGTACTTC.

The chain couples TRBV7-9 to TRBJ1-1, with D unresolved. Germline V gene sequence: CDR1 SEHNR, CDR2 FQNEAQ (reference sequence). This CDR3 spans 12 amino acids. Trimming removed 9 bases from V and 4 bases from J, with 12 bases in between. The CDR3 is CASGRHSTEAFF. The CDR3 DNA sequence: TGTGCCAGTGGACGCCACAGCACTGAAGCTTTCTTT.

The chain recombines TRBV19 with TRBJ1-5; D remains ambiguous. This CDR3 is built from 15 residues. Germline V gene sequence: CDR1 LNHDA, CDR2 SQIVND (reference sequence). V lost 1 base to trimming and J lost 5 bases, with 12 bases between them. The CDR3: CASSIGARGDQPQHF. The CDR3 nucleotides read TGTGCCAGTAGTATAGGGGCCCGGGGAGATCAGCCCCAGCATTTT. Complete variable domain (other parts from reference TRBV19 and TRBJ1-5): DGGITQSPKYLFRKEGQNVTLSCEQNLNHDAMYWYRQDPGQGLRLIYYSQIVNDFQKGDIAEGYSVSREKKESFPLTVTSAQKNPTAFYLCASSIGARGDQPQHFGDGTRLSIL.

This clone was seen a few times. In DNA, the CDR3 is TGTGCCAGCAGTGAGAGCCCCGTAGCGGGACAGGGGGGATCACCCCTCCACTTT. Residues: CASSESPVAGQGGSPLHF. V and J are TRBV2 and TRBJ1-6; 11 positions agree with TRBD1. V lost 3 bases, J lost 10 bases, and 14 bases stayed unmatched. The CDR3 sequence is 18 residues long. Germline V gene lookup returns CDR1 SNHLY and CDR2 FYNNEI.

In nucleotides, the CDR3 is TGTGCCAGTAGGGCTAGCGGTGCCTACGAGCAGTACTTC. The encoded protein is CASRASGAYEQYF. V is TRBV19 and J is TRBJ2-7, with 7 bases fitting TRBD2. V lost 6 bases, J lost 2 bases, and 4 bases stayed unmatched. Germline lookup yields CDR1 LNHDA and CDR2 SQIVND (reference sequence). The CDR3 is made up of 13 amino acids.

CDR3 sequence (DNA): TGTGCCAGCAGTACTGAAAGGTTGACTGGGGCCAACGTCCTGACTTTC. Translation gives CASSTERLTGANVLTF. The chain joins TRBV6-2 or TRBV6-3 to TRBJ2-6; no definite D call. CDR3 length equals 16 residues. Trimming pared 5 bases from V and 2 bases from J, leaving 13 bases between. Germline V gene data show CDR1 as MNHEY and CDR2 as SVGEGT.

The chain joins TRBV30 to TRBJ1-1; TRBD1 is a possible D gene (6 bases). The length of the CDR3 is 15 residues. The germline V gene has CDR1 GTSNPN and CDR2 SVGIG (reference sequence). The V gene lost 0 bases and the J gene lost 4 bases, with 15 bases spanning the gap. Written as DNA, the CDR3 is TGTGCCTGGAGTGTACACCCGGGGGCGGGCACTGAAGCTTTCTTT. Its translation: CAWSVHPGAGTEAFF. Combining the CDR3 with reference TRBV30 and TRBJ1-1 gives the whole variable domain SQTIHQWPATLVQPVGSPLSLECTVEGTSNPNLYWYRQAAGRGLQLLFYSVGIGQISSEVPQNLSASRPQDRQFILSSKKLLLSDSGFYLCAWSVHPGAGTEAFFGQGTRLTVV.

This clone was recorded only once. V gene TRBV3-1 (or the pseudogene TRBV3-2) combines with J gene TRBJ1-3, with D maybe TRBD1 (5 bases). Germline V CDR1 and CDR2: LGHDT, YNNKEL (reference sequence). The CDR3 sequence is 16 residues long. The V gene lost 8 bases and the J gene lost 2 bases, with 19 bases spanning the gap. The DNA of the CDR3 is TGTGCCAGCCGGAGGGGAAGATACGCTACTGGAAACACCATATATTTT. Translating it yields CASRRGRYATGNTIYF.

The chain carries TRBV9 and TRBJ2-7; D unresolved. The CDR3 runs 13 residues. Trimming took off 1 base at V and 3 bases at J, with 8 bases between the two ends. CDR1 is SGDLS and CDR2 is YYNGEE in the germline V gene. CDR3 protein: CASSVYPDYEQYF. The CDR3 DNA reads as TGTGCCAGCAGCGTATACCCGGACTACGAGCAGTACTTC.

This chain connects TRBV4-1 to TRBJ1-2; D gene unclear. CDR1 MGHRA and CDR2 YSYEKL come from the germline V gene. V lost 0 bases and J 2 bases, leaving 7 bases between the germline ends. The CDR3 has 14 residues. This CDR3 is CASSQDLQNYGYTF. In nucleotides, the CDR3 is TGCGCCAGCAGCCAAGATTTACAGAACTATGGCTACACCTTC.

The chain recombines TRBV19 with TRBJ2-3; TRBD1 might be the D (5 bases). Germline CDR1 reads LNHDA; CDR2 reads SQIVND (reference sequence). V lost 7 bases to trimming and J lost 5 bases, with 7 bases between them. This CDR3 is 11 amino acids long. CDR3 bases: TGTGCCAGTACAGACAGAGATACGCAGTATTTT. Protein sequence: CASTDRDTQYF.

This rearrangement joins TRBV6-5 to TRBJ2-1, with 7 bases lining up with TRBD2. Germline CDR1 and CDR2: MNHEY and SVGAGI. This CDR3 region has 14 residues. Germline trimming cut 6 bases from V and 0 bases from J; bases unmatched to any gene: 2. The chain's CDR3 is CASRGGSSYNEQFF. CDR3 DNA: TGTGCCAGCAGAGGCGGGAGCTCCTACAATGAGCAGTTCTTC.

The rearrangement links TRBV7-2 to TRBJ1-1, with TRBD1 as a possible D gene (6 bases). Trimming cost V 3 bases and J 11 bases, with 19 bases left between them. This CDR3 is 14 amino acids long. Germline CDR1 and CDR2: SGHTA and FQGNSA. CDR3 DNA sequence: TGTGCCAGCAGCTTGGCAGGGGACCCTCCAGTGGCTTTCTTT. Amino acid sequence: CASSLAGDPPVAFF. Supplemented by reference TRBV7-2 and TRBJ1-1, the full variable domain reads GAGVSQSPSNKVTEKGKDVELRCDPISGHTALYWYRQSLGQGLEFLIYFQGNSAPDKSGLPSDRFSAERTGGSVSTLTIQRTQQEDSAVYLCASSLAGDPPVAFFGQGTRLTVV.

The rearrangement links TRBV10-3 to TRBJ2-3; no reliable D call. Trimming removed 4 bases at V and 6 bases at J, with 5 bases between. Germline V gene data show CDR1 as ENHRY and CDR2 as SYGVKD. This CDR3 has 11 amino acids. As DNA, the CDR3 is TGTGCCATCAGTGTGGGGGATACGCAGTATTTT. Translating gives CAISVGDTQYF.

Only one count was recorded for this clone. The chain employs TRBV4-3 and TRBJ2-3; 8 positions match TRBD2. CDR3 length: 17 amino acids. The V and J ends lost 5 bases and 4 bases, in that order; junction bases with no gene match: 14. Germline V CDR1 and CDR2: LGHNA, YSLEER. CDR3 loop: CASSSEVTRGAADTQYF. CDR3 nucleotide sequence: TGCGCCAGCAGCTCAGAGGTGACGCGGGGGGCCGCAGATACGCAGTATTTT.

The genes are TRBV6-6 and TRBJ1-5; 8 bases agree with TRBD1. Germline V gives CDR1 MNHNY, CDR2 SVGAGI (reference sequence). Losses at the gene ends were 6 bases for V and 0 bases for J; bases not matched to a gene: 4. This CDR3 has 15 amino acids. CDR3: CASRFQGASNQPQHF. The CDR3 nucleotides are TGTGCCAGCAGATTTCAGGGGGCTAGCAATCAGCCCCAGCATTTT.

The chain combines TRBV12-3 or TRBV12-4 with TRBJ2-1; D is undetermined. The CDR3 loop spans 11 amino acids. Deletions cut 2 bases from V and 4 bases from J, with 0 bases between. The DNA for the CDR3 is TGTGCCAGCAGTTTATACAATGAGCAGTTCTTC. Residues: CASSLYNEQFF.

This sequence joins TRBV30 and TRBJ2-2; no reliable D call. V shed 2 bases and J shed 0 bases, with 7 bases lying between them. CDR3 size: 14 residues. Germline V CDR1 and CDR2: GTSNPN, SVGIG (reference sequence). The CDR3, as DNA: TGTGCCTGGAGTCGACTGGCGAACACCGGGGAGCTGTTTTTT. As protein: CAWSRLANTGELFF. The full variable domain, completed using reference TRBV30 and TRBJ2-2, is SQTIHQWPATLVQPVGSPLSLECTVEGTSNPNLYWYRQAAGRGLQLLFYSVGIGQISSEVPQNLSASRPQDRQFILSSKKLLLSDSGFYLCAWSRLANTGELFFGEGSRLTVL.

J is TRBJ1-2 and V is TRBV10-2; 9 bases line up with TRBD1. Germline V CDR1 and CDR2: WSHSY, SAAADI. The CDR3 runs 13 residues. V was clipped by 6 bases and J by 5 bases; unmatched bases: 4. The CDR3 spells CASRAGQGYGYTF. DNA of the CDR3: TGCGCCAGCAGGGCCGGACAGGGGTATGGCTACACCTTC.

This rearrangement joins TRBV19 to TRBJ1-3, with D possibly matching TRBD1 (6 bases). CDR1 LNHDA and CDR2 SQIVND come from the germline V gene (reference sequence). With 6 bases removed from V and 2 bases from J, the gap between germline ends came to 11 bases. CDR3 length equals 14 residues. The CDR3: CASRSGAAGNTIYF. Written as DNA, the CDR3 is TGTGCCAGTAGGTCGGGGGCGGCTGGAAACACCATATATTTT.

This rearrangement joins TRBV5-4 to TRBJ1-2; no definite D call. The CDR3 covers 13 residues. The germline V and J ends were trimmed by 2 bases and 2 bases, with 7 bases remaining between them. CDR1 and CDR2 from the germline V gene are SGHNT and YYREEE (reference sequence). The CDR3 here is CASSFDKNYGYTF. CDR3 nucleotides: TGTGCCAGCAGCTTCGACAAAAACTATGGCTACACCTTC. The variable domain in full, completed from reference TRBV5-4 and TRBJ1-2, reads ETGVTQSPTHLIKTRGQQVTLRCSSQSGHNTVSWYQQALGQGPQFIFQYYREEENGRGNFPPRFSGLQFPNYSSELNVNALELDDSALYLCASSFDKNYGYTFGSGTRLTVV.

The genes are TRBV28 and TRBJ2-7; D possibly corresponds to TRBD2 (6 bases). Trimming shortened V by 8 bases and J by 3 bases, and 20 bases separated the two germline ends. In germline, CDR1 is MDHEN, CDR2 SYDVKM. CDR3 length: 15 residues. As DNA, the CDR3 is TGTGCCAGCCGCTTCAGCGGGTTACAGGACTACGAGCAGTACTTC. Protein product: CASRFSGLQDYEQYF.

The chain combines TRBV5-6 with TRBJ1-5, with no clear D. This CDR3 is built from 14 residues. Trimming took off 2 bases at V and 5 bases at J, with 11 bases between the two ends. Germline lookup yields CDR1 SGHDT and CDR2 YYEEEE. CDR3 DNA sequence: TGTGCCAGCAGCTTCCGCCTTGGGCATCAGCCCCAGCATTTT. This codes for CASSFRLGHQPQHF.

V and J are TRBV15 and TRBJ1-2, with 9 bases that match TRBD1. Germline assignment: CDR1 LNHNV and CDR2 YYDKDF (reference sequence). The CDR3 extends over 14 amino acids. The V gene end was trimmed by 5 bases and the J gene end by 2 bases; junction bases not matched to a gene: 3. CDR3 residues: CATSWDRANYGYTF. DNA for the CDR3: TGTGCCACCAGCTGGGACAGGGCGAACTATGGCTACACCTTC.

This clone turned up a few times. The chain joins TRBV5-1 to TRBJ2-2; D perhaps matches TRBD1 (6 bases). Germline V lookup: CDR1 SGHRS, CDR2 YFSETQ. V was trimmed by 0 bases and J by 4 bases, leaving 13 bases between them. There are 16 residues in the CDR3. The CDR3 DNA reads TGCGCCAGCAGCTTGGAAGGGGGTGTGGGCACCGGGGAGCTGTTTTTT. It yields the protein CASSLEGGVGTGELFF.